This T cell receptor beta chain was obtained from a study of blood T cell repertoires in COVID-19. At the level of the study: Donors in the United States, Italy and Spain gave samples during acute or convalescent COVID-19. Sources were T cells, B-cell-depleted T cells, or PBMCs; the material itself was cDNA or gDNA.

Clones were read by immunoSEQ multiplex PCR, and TCRdb kept only the in-frame ones, dropping some. The table records a few hundred thousand clones, about 87% of them present only once. Trimming shortened V by 0 bases and J by 2 bases, and 8 bases separated the two germline ends. Germline assignment: CDR1 LGHDT and CDR2 YNNKEL (reference sequence). The CDR3 covers 16 residues. This clone was recorded only once. This chain uses TRBV3-1 (or the pseudogene TRBV3-2) with TRBJ1-6; the D is unclear. Sequencing was performed on peripheral blood. This clonotype was obtained from a man in his 60s who had recovered from COVID-19. The CDR3 loop reads CASSQDWRTYNSPLHF. CDR3 sequence (DNA): TGTGCCAGCAGCCAAGATTGGAGGACCTATAATTCACCCCTCCACTTT.